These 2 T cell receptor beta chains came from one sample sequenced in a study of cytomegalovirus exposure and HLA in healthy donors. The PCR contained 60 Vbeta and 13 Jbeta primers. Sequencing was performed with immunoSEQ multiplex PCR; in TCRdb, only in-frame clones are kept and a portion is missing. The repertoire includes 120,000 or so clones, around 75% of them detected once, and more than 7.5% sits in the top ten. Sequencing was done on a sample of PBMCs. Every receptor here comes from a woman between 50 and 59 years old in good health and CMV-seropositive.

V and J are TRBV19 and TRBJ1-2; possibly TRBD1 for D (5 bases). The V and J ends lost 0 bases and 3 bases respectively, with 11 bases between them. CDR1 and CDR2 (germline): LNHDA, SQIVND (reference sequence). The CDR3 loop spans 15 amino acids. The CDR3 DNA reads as TGTGCCAGTAGTATAGATGGCGGGGGAGACTATGGCTACACCTTC. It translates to CASSIDGGGDYGYTF.

CDR3 amino acids: CASSQSQRSPDTQYF. As DNA, the CDR3 is TGTGCCAGCAGCCAGTCCCAGCGGTCACCAGATACGCAGTATTTT. The chain recombines TRBV4-2 with TRBJ2-3; tentatively, D is TRBD2 (5 bases). The CDR3 has 15 amino acids. The germline gives CDR1 LGHNA, CDR2 YNFKEQ. Trimming took off 3 bases at V and 4 bases at J, with 14 bases between the two ends.